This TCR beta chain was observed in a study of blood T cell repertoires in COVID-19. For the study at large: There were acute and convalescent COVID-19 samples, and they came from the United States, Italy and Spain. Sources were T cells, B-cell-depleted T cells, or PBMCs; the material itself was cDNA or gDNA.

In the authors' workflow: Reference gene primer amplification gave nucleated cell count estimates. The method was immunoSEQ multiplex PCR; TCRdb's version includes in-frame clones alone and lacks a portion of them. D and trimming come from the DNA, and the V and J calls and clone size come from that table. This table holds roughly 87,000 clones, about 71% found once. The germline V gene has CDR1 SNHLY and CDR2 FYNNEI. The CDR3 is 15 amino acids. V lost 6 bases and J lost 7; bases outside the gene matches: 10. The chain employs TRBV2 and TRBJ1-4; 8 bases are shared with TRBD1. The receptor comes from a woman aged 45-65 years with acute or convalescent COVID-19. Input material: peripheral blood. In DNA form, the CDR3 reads TGTGCCAGCAGGGTCGGACAGGGTGAATCTGAAAAACTGTTTTTT. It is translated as CASRVGQGESEKLFF.